The source of this TCR beta chain is a study of identical twins. There are 13 residues in the CDR3. Study observations and caveats: There was more out-of-frame TCR alpha sharing in monozygotic twins than models estimated. Excess low generation probability was seen in twin-shared out-of-frame alpha sequences.

The authors used template switching to add a universal primer site and gave cDNA unique molecular identifiers. A single record per CDR3 protein comes from TCRdb applying MiXCR to the 5' RACE reads. The data contain over 200,000 distinct CDR3 sequences, roughly a tenth of them singletons. This clonotype was found a few times. The target antigen is unknown. The junction does not match germline at one end; this may be a read error. The sample consisted of memory T cells sorted from blood. The V gene is TRBV12-3 or TRBV12-4, the J gene TRBJ1-1; D might be TRBD1 (5 bases). The TCR originated in a man aged 50 or older in good health. CDR3 sequence: CASSSDTPRIAFF. The DNA for the CDR3 is TGTGCCAGCAGCTCGGACACTCCTAGAATCGCCTTTTTT.